This entry features one T cell receptor beta chain sequence. These data belong to a study of blood T cell repertoires in COVID-19. Looked up from germline, CDR1 is LGHNA and CDR2 is YSLEER. V lost 1 base and J lost 4, with 7 bases in between. The CDR3 has 13 residues. TCRdb's copy holds only in-frame clones and misses some; the assay was immunoSEQ multiplex PCR. Found here are around 200,000 clones, over 80% of them singletons; the top ten hold over 0.95%. The TCR was taken from a woman aged 25 to 45 with COVID-19, enrolled during active disease. The specimen sequenced was peripheral blood. The chain carries TRBV4-3 and TRBJ1-1, with D maybe TRBD1 (5 bases). Here the CDR3 reads CASSQGTGTEAFF. CDR3 bases: TGCGCCAGCAGCCAAGGAACAGGCACTGAAGCTTTCTTT.